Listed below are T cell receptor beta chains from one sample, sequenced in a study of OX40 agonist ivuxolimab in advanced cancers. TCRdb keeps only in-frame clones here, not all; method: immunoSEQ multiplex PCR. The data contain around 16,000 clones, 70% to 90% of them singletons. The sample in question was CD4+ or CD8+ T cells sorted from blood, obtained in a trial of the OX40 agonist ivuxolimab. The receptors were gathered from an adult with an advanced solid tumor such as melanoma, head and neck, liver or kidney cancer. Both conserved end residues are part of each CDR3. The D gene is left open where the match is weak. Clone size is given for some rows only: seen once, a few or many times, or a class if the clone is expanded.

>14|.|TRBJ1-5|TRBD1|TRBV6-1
TGTGCCAGCAAACTGGACAGGGGGCTTCAGCCCCAGCATTTT
CASKLDRGLQPQHF
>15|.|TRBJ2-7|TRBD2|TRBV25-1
TGTGCCAGCAGTGTCTCTAGCGGGAGTCAATACGAGCAGTACTTC
CASSVSSGSQYEQYF
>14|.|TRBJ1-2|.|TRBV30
TGTGCCTGGAGTTCTACAGGCCTGTATGGTAGCTACACCTTC
CAWSSTGLYGSYTF
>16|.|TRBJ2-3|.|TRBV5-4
TGTGCCAGCAGCTTACCCCGTCAGGGTATGACAGATACGCAGTATTTT
CASSLPRQGMTDTQYF
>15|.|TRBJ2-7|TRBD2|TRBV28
TGTGCCAGCAGTTTATGGACTAGCGGGGGCAACGAGCAGTACTTC
CASSLWTSGGNEQYF
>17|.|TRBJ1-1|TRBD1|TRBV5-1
TGCGCCAGCAGCTTGGCCCCCGGGACAGGGGGCGGGACTGAAGCTTTCTTT
CASSLAPGTGGGTEAFF
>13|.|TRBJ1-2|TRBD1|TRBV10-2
TGCGCCAGCACCGTGGACAGGGGACATGGCTACACCTTC
CASTVDRGHGYTF
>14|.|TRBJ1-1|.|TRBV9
TGTGCCAGTTCCCTACGGGTTTGGGACACTGAAGCTTTCTTT
CASSLRVWDTEAFF
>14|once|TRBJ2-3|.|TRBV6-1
TGTGCCAGCAGTGAAGTCCGTCCCACAGATACGCAGTATTTT
CASSEVRPTDTQYF
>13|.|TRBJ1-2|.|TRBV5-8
TGTGCCAGCAGCGAGGGACAAAGATATGGCTACACCTTC
CASSEGQRYGYTF
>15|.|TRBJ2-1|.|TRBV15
TGTGCCACCAGCAGAGAGGGGTTTGAGTTGGGTGAGCAGTTCTTC
CATSREGFELGEQFF
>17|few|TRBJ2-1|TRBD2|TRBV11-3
TGTGCCAGCAGCTTAAGCCTGGCTAGCGGAGAATACAATGAGCAGTTCTTC
CASSLSLASGEYNEQFF
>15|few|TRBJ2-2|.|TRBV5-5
TGTGCCAGCAGCCCTTTCGGGACGCGGGGCGGGGAGCTGTTTTTT
CASSPFGTRGGELFF
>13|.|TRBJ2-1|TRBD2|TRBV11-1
TGTGCCAGCAGCCAAGGACTAGTGAATGAGCAGTTCTTC
CASSQGLVNEQFF
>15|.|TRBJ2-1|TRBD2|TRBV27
TGTGCCAGCATTGCCACGGGACTAGGTTTTAATGAGCAGTTCTTC
CASIATGLGFNEQFF
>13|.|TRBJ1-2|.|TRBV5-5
TGTGCCAGCAGCTTTATGGGAGAGACCGGTGACACCTTC
CASSFMGETGDTF
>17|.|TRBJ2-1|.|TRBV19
TGTGCCAGTAGTGGGTTACAGCCAACTAGCTCCTACAATGAGCAGTTCTTC
CASSGLQPTSSYNEQFF
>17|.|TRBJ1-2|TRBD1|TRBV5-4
TGTGCCAGCAGCTCCGGGACAGGGAGGGGAGTTCACTATGGCTACACCTTC
CASSSGTGRGVHYGYTF
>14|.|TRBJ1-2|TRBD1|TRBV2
TGTGCCAGCAGTGAAGACAGGGGGCGGAGTGGCTACACCTTC
CASSEDRGRSGYTF
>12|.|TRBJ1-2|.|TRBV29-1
TGCAGCGTTGAAGAGGCCAACTATGGCTACACCTTC
CSVEEANYGYTF
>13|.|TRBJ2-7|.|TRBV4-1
TGCGCCAGCAGCCTCCGCCCAGGGAGCGAGCAGTACTTC
CASSLRPGSEQYF
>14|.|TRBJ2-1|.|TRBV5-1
TGCGCCAGCAGCTTAATCGCAGGTGGGAGGGAGCAGTTCTTC
CASSLIAGGREQFF
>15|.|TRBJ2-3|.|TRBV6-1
TGTGCCAGCAGTCCGCGACTAAGTAGCACAGATACGCAGTATTTT
CASSPRLSSTDTQYF
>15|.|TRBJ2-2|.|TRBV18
TGTGCCAGCTCACCACCCCACCCTATCATCGGGGAGCTGTTTTTT
CASSPPHPIIGELFF
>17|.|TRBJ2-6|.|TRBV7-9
TGTGCCAGCAGCCGGGGTACCGGGGGCTCTGGGGCCAACGTCCTGACTTTC
CASSRGTGGSGANVLTF
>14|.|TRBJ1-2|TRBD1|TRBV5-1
TGCGCCAGCAGCTTCCGGCAGGGGGCGGATGGCTACACCTTC
CASSFRQGADGYTF
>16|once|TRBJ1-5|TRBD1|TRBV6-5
TGTGCCAGCAGTTCCGAGGGACAGGGGGTTTTTCAGCCCCAGCATTTT
CASSSEGQGVFQPQHF
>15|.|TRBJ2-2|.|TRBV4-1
TGCGCCAGCAGCTGGACACCCGCGAACACCGGGGAGCTGTTTTTT
CASSWTPANTGELFF
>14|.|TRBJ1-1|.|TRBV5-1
TGCGCCAGCAGCGGAACGACGGTGAACACTGAAGCTTTCTTT
CASSGTTVNTEAFF
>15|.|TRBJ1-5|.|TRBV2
TGTGCCAGCAGGCAGACGATGGGGCACAATCAGCCCCAGCATTTT
CASRQTMGHNQPQHF
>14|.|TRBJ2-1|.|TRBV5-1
TGCGCCAGCAGCGGTAGCCGGACCTACAATGAGCAGTTCTTC
CASSGSRTYNEQFF
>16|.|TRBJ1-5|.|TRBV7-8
TGTGCCAGCAGCTTAGCGCCCGGGGGCCGAAATCAGCCCCAGCATTTT
CASSLAPGGRNQPQHF
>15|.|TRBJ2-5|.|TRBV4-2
TGTGCCAGCAGCTCTAGACAGGCAACCGAGGAGACCCAGTACTTC
CASSSRQATEETQYF
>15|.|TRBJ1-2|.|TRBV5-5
TGTGCCAGCAGCTCAACAGGAAATTACGAGTATGGCTACACCTTC
CASSSTGNYEYGYTF
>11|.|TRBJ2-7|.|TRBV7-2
TGTGCCAGCACCAACTCCTACGAGCAGTACTTC
CASTNSYEQYF
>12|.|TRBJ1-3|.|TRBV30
TGTGCCTGGGCGGGCTCTGGAAACACCATATATTTT
CAWAGSGNTIYF
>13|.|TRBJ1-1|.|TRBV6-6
TGTGCCAGCAGTTACTCCAGGGCAACTGAAGCTTTCTTT
CASSYSRATEAFF
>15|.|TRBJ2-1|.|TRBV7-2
TGTGCCAGCAGCAAAAGGGGGGCGGGTTATAATGAGCAGTTCTTC
CASSKRGAGYNEQFF
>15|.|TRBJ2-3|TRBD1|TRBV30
TGTGCCCAGCTATCGGGACAGGGGGCGCCCGGTACGCAGTATTTT
CAQLSGQGAPGTQYF
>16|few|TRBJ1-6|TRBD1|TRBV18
TGTGCCAGCTCACCCACCCAGGGGGGGCTGAATTCACCCCTCCACTTT
CASSPTQGGLNSPLHF
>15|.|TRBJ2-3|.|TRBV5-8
TGTGCCAGCAGCTTGGGTGGGGGGTACACAGATACGCAGTATTTT
CASSLGGGYTDTQYF